A selection of T cell receptor beta chains follows, all from one sample in a study of cytomegalovirus exposure and HLA in healthy donors. The method was immunoSEQ multiplex PCR; TCRdb's version includes in-frame clones alone and lacks a portion of them. The sample yields about 180,000 clones, 75% to 85% seen once. Input material: PBMCs. The origin of the receptors is a man aged 18 to 30 in good health and CMV-seronegative. CDR3s include the opening cysteine and the closing phenylalanine or tryptophan. The order of the fields is J gene, clone size, D gene, V gene, CDR3 DNA, CDR3 protein. A D gene is named only where the DNA matches it firmly. A row's size may be missing; if present it is once, few, many or a size class.

TRBJ2-7	few	TRBD1	TRBV6-5	TGTGCCAGCAGTAAGGGACAGACCTACGAGCAGTACTTC	CASSKGQTYEQYF
TRBJ1-1	.	TRBD1	TRBV7-9	TGTGCCAGCAGCCGGACAGGGGACACTGAAGCTTTCTTT	CASSRTGDTEAFF
TRBJ1-5	.	.	TRBV19	TGTGCCAGTAGTACCGGACACCTCAATCAGCCCCAGCATTTT	CASSTGHLNQPQHF
TRBJ2-7	.	.	TRBV19	TGTGCCAGTACGGATCCGCGCGGTTTGGGACTTTACGAGCAGTACTTC	CASTDPRGLGLYEQYF
TRBJ1-4	once	.	TRBV27	TGTGCCAGCAGTTTAATAGGTAGCAGAGCAAATGAAAAACTGTTTTTT	CASSLIGSRANEKLFF
TRBJ2-1	few	.	TRBV9	TGTGCCAGCAGCGCCTCGGGACTCGACTACAATGAGCAGTTCTTC	CASSASGLDYNEQFF
TRBJ2-1	few	.	TRBV6-1	TGTGCCAGCAGGGACGTGTTCGGGGTTGAGCAGTTCTTC	CASRDVFGVEQFF
TRBJ2-3	.	TRBD2	TRBV27	TGTGCCAGCAGTTTACTAGCGGGGGTCACAGATACGCAGTATTTT	CASSLLAGVTDTQYF
TRBJ1-3	.	TRBD1	TRBV7-2	TGTGCCAGCAGCTTAGGACAGGGGGCGAGAGGAAACACCATATATTTT	CASSLGQGARGNTIYF
TRBJ1-5	.	.	TRBV21-1	TGTGCCAGCAGCAGGTCGGACAGGGGTTCGGGTCAGCCCCAGCATTTT	CASSRSDRGSGQPQHF
TRBJ1-1	.	.	TRBV29-1	TGCAGCGTGAACCAGGGGATGGGGGCTTTCTTT	CSVNQGMGAFF
TRBJ1-5	.	TRBD1	TRBV2	TGTGCCAGCAGTCCAGGGGGCAGCCCACAGCCCCAGCATTTT	CASSPGGSPQPQHF
TRBJ1-1	once	TRBD1	TRBV4-1	TGCGCCAGCGTCCCGGGACAGGGGAACACTGAAGCTTTCTTT	CASVPGQGNTEAFF
TRBJ2-3	.	.	TRBV6-1	TGTGCCAGCAGTGAATGGGCTAGGGAGAGCACAGATACGCAGTATTTT	CASSEWARESTDTQYF
TRBJ2-1	.	.	TRBV11-2	TGTGCCAGCAGCTTAGTCCGGGAGAGGTATCATGAGCAGTTCTTC	CASSLVRERYHEQFF
TRBJ2-1	.	TRBD2	TRBV5-1	TGCGCCAGCAGCTTGGTGGCGGGGGGGTTATCCTACAATGAGCAGTTCTTC	CASSLVAGGLSYNEQFF
TRBJ1-1	few	TRBD1	TRBV11-2	TGTGCCAGCAGCTTAATAGGATATACAGGGGGACGAGGAACTGAAGCTTTCTTT	CASSLIGYTGGRGTEAFF
TRBJ2-4	.	TRBD2	TRBV4-3	TGCGCCAGCAGCCAAGACGGCGGGAGGCAGGGAAACATTCAGTACTTC	CASSQDGGRQGNIQYF
TRBJ1-2	.	.	TRBV23-1	TGCGCCAGCAGTCACAGGGGTAGCTACACCTTC	CASSHRGSYTF
TRBJ2-3	.	TRBD2	TRBV7-9	TGTGCCAGCAAATCTAGCGGGTACACAGATACGCAGTATTTT	CASKSSGYTDTQYF
TRBJ2-7	.	TRBD2	TRBV19	TGTGCCAGTGGTCGGAGCGGGGGATCGTGGGAGCAGTACTTC	CASGRSGGSWEQYF
TRBJ2-7	.	TRBD2	TRBV5-1	TGCGCCAGCAGCTTGGTTGGACTAGCGGGAGGGTCGAGCTCCTACGAGCAGTACTTC	CASSLVGLAGGSSSYEQYF
TRBJ1-3	few	.	TRBV2	TGTGCCAGCAGTGAAGAACGGGGGGGCAGGCTCTCTGGAAACACCATATATTTT	CASSEERGGRLSGNTIYF
TRBJ2-7	once	.	TRBV7-9	TGTGCCAGCAGCCTTATAGATAACTACGAGCAGTACTTC	CASSLIDNYEQYF